Only a few counts were recorded for the clone carrying this T cell receptor (beta chain). This entry comes from a study of cytomegalovirus exposure and HLA in healthy donors. In germline, CDR1 is SEHNR, CDR2 FQNEAQ (reference sequence). V lost 6 bases and J 5 bases, leaving 16 bases between the germline ends. The CDR3 extends over 14 amino acids. The PCR was carried out with 60 Vbeta primers and 13 Jbeta primers. The protocol was immunoSEQ multiplex PCR, while the TCRdb copy is restricted to in-frame clones and leaves out a portion. This sample carries 100,000 or so clones, about an eighth of them seen once, and the ten largest clones take about a sixth.

The sample comprised PBMCs. V usage is TRBV7-9 and J usage is TRBJ1-1, with D possibly matching TRBD1 (5 bases). The sequence was collected from a man in his forties in good health and CMV-seropositive. Here the CDR3 reads CASRYDGAITEAFF. CDR3 in DNA: TGTGCCAGCAGATACGATGGGGCTATAACTGAAGCTTTCTTT.